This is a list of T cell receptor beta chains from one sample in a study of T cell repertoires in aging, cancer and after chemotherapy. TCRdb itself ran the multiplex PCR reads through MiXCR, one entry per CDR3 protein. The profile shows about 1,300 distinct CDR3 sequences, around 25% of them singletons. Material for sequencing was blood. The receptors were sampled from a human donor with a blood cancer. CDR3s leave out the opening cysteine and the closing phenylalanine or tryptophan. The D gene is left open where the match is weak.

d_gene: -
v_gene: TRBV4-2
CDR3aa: ASSQDSQSSYNSPLH

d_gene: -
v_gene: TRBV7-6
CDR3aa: ASSLEWEKF

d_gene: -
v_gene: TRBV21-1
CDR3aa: ASSNRGGQCNEQF

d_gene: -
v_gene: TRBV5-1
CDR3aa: ASSRTVNTGELF

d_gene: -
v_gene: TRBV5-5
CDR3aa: ASSPGGWDTQY

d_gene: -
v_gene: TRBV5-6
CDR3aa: ASSQNPWTYGAHEQY

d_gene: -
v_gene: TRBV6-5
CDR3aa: ASSRKSERDEQY

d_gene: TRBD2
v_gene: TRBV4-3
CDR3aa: ASSQDVGLVADTQY

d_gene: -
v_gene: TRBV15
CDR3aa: ATSRGGNEQF

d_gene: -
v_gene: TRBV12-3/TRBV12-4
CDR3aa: ASSPTSDEQF

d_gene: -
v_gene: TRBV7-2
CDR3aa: ASSPGVTDTQY

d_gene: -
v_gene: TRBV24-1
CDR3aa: ATSDHDREGTDTQY

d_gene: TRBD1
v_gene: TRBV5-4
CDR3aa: ASSHGQGSSYEQY

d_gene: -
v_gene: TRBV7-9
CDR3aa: ASSPSGQNTEAF

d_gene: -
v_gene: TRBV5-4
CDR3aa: ASRDPENTGELF

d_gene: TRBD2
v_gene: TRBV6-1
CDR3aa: ASSRTSGGRGGETQY

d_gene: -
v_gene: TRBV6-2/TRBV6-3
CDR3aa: ASSYGGYGYT

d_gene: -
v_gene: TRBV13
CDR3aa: ASSGGSTGAGELF

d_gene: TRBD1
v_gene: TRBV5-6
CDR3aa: ASRAGTGGFYEQY

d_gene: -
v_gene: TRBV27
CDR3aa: ASSLGPPGYEKLF

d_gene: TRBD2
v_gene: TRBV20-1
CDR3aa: SAKRGGYTDTQY

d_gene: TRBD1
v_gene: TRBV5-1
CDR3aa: ASSLVPGQGNEKLF

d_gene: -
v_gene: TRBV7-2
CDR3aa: ASSLASGFVTNEKLF

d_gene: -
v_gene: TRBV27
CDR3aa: ASSFRGTYEQY

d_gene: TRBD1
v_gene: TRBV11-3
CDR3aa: ASSGQGNTGELF

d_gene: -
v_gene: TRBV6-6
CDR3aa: ASRGRHRGKNTEAF

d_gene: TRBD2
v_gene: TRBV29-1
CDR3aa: SVEIRLAGVRNEQF

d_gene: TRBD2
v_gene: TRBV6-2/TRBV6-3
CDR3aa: ASSYSTSPTYEQY

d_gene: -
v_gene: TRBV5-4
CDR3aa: ASSRDQSSYNEQF

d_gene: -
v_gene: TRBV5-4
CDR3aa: ASSLGGTSNEKLF

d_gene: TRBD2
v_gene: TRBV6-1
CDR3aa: ASSESRDYHEQF

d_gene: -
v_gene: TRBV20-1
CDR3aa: SARMGNTEAF

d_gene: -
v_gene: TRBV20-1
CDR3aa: SARQANSPLH

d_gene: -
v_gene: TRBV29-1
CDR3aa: SVEGRANTEAF

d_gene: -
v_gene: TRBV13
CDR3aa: ASSFAGWDNEQF

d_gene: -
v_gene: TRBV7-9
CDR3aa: ASFSGANVLT

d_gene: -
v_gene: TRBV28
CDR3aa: ASSFPNPTTGDQPQH

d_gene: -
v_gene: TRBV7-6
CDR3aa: ASSSQTGNTEAF

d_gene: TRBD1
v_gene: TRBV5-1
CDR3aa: ASSLGRDRGKETQY

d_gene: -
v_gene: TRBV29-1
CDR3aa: SVARIENNYT

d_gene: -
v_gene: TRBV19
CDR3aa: ALAEPGELF

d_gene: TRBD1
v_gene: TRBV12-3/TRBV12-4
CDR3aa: ASSLGTGNNQPQH

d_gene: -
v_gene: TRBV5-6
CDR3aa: ASSLEMAFYEQY

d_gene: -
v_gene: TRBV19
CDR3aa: ASSTLGGATYEQY

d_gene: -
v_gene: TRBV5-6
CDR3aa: ASSPTGRAGGYT

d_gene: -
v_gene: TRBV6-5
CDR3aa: ASSRVRGAGGANVLT

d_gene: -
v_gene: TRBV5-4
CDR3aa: ASSFSPSDSNQPQH

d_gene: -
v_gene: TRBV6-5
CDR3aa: ASTSLGAGDNSPLH

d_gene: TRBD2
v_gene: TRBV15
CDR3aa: ATSVSGRLTGELF

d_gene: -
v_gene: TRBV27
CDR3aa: ASSRSSLSDNYGYT

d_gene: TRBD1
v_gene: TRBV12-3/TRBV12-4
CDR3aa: ASSEQGMGTEAF

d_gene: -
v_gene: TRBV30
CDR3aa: AWSNFDTQY